This entry lists 11 T cell receptor beta chains sequenced from one sample in a study of T cell responses to AZD1222 COVID-19 vaccine. Measured with immunoSEQ multiplex PCR; TCRdb has only the in-frame clones, and not every one. The sample carries about 130,000 clones, roughly 90% recorded once. The sequenced sample was peripheral blood, obtained on day 0 of AZD1222 vaccination. All receptors come from an adult in good health.

Only one count was recorded for this clone. V and J are TRBV28 and TRBJ2-1; D assignment may be TRBD1 or TRBD2 (5 bases each). Germline V gene data show CDR1 as MDHEN and CDR2 as SYDVKM. V was cut by 3 bases and J by 5 bases, with 14 bases left in between. The CDR3 is 15 residues long. The CDR3: CASSFLGERNNEQFF. The CDR3, as DNA: TGTGCCAGCAGTTTTTTGGGGGAGCGGAACAATGAGCAGTTCTTC.

V and J are TRBV2 and TRBJ1-1; D may be TRBD1 (5 bases). The CDR3 consists of 13 residues. Trimming took off 5 bases at V and 1 base at J, with 8 bases between the two ends. Germline V lookup: CDR1 SNHLY, CDR2 FYNNEI. CDR3 amino acids: CASSYDRNTEAFF. The CDR3 bases are TGTGCCAGCAGTTACGACAGGAACACTGAAGCTTTCTTT.

J is TRBJ1-2 and V is TRBV7-2; 12 bases fit TRBD1. Per the germline V gene, CDR1 is SGHTA and CDR2 is FQGNSA. This CDR3 has 14 amino acids. The junction had 5 bases not matched to a gene; V was cut back by 8 bases and J by 4 bases. CDR3 nucleotide sequence: TGTGCCAGCTCCCCGGGACAGGGGGCCTATGGCTACACCTTC. Amino acids: CASSPGQGAYGYTF.

The chain employs TRBV27 and TRBJ2-5; TRBD1 is a possible D gene (5 bases). CDR1 is MNHEY, CDR2 SMNVEV, per germline (reference sequence). The CDR3 loop spans 18 amino acids. The V and J ends lost 3 bases and 5 bases respectively, with 25 bases between them. CDR3 nucleotides: TGTGCCAGCAGTTTTTTGGCGCCAGGGAAAGTTTCGTTGGAGACCCAGTACTTC. It is translated as CASSFLAPGKVSLETQYF.

The CDR3 spells CASSLAAQGRRYGYTF. The CDR3 DNA reads TGTGCCAGCAGCTTAGCAGCTCAGGGGCGCCGCTATGGCTACACCTTC. The chain employs TRBV7-9 and TRBJ1-2, with a tentative D call TRBD1 (6 bases). CDR3 length equals 16 residues. Germline-derived CDR1 and CDR2 are SEHNR and FQNEAQ (reference sequence). Trimming left V 0 bases short and J 4 bases short, with 15 bases between.

In this sample, this clone turned up once. V is TRBV19 and J is TRBJ2-4; no clear D gene. V lost 6 bases and J lost 5, with 11 bases in between. This CDR3 is 13 amino acids long. CDR1 and CDR2 from the germline V gene are LNHDA and SQIVND (reference sequence). As DNA, the CDR3 is TGTGCCAGTAGAAGAAACAGTGAAAACATTCAGTACTTC. Protein: CASRRNSENIQYF.

This chain connects TRBV28 to TRBJ2-1, with D possibly matching TRBD1 (6 bases). CDR1 MDHEN and CDR2 SYDVKM come from the germline V gene. The V end was cut by 6 bases, the J end by 4 bases, with 16 bases between. The CDR3 consists of 15 residues. In DNA form, the CDR3 reads TGTGCCAGCAGGAGACCCGGGACACCTTACAATGAGCAGTTCTTC. It is translated as CASRRPGTPYNEQFF.

V usage is TRBV9 and J usage is TRBJ1-1; D uncertain. Germline V CDR1 and CDR2: SGDLS, YYNGEE. The CDR3 loop spans 13 amino acids. Trimming shortened V by 0 bases and J by 5 bases, and 8 bases separated the two germline ends. In DNA form, the CDR3 reads TGTGCCAGCAGCGTAGGGGTCGATACTGAAGCTTTCTTT. Protein: CASSVGVDTEAFF. The whole variable domain, filled in from reference TRBV9 and TRBJ1-1, reads DSGVTQTPKHLITATGQRVTLRCSPRSGDLSVYWYQQSLDQGLQFLIQYYNGEERAKGNILERFSAQQFPDLHSELNLSSLELGDSALYFCASSVGVDTEAFFGQGTRLTVV.

J is TRBJ2-5 and V is TRBV18; D uncertain. The length of the CDR3 is 11 residues. The V and J ends lost 5 bases and 2 bases respectively, with 3 bases between them. Germline loops: CDR1 KGHSH, CDR2 LQKENI. CDR3 sequence: CASSSQETQYF. DNA of the CDR3: TGTGCCAGCTCATCTCAAGAGACCCAGTACTTC.

V is TRBV7-2 and J is TRBJ2-1; perhaps TRBD2 as D (6 bases). Germline assignment: CDR1 SGHTA and CDR2 FQGNSA. V lost 1 base, J lost 7 bases, and 20 bases lay in between. The CDR3 is 17 residues long. The CDR3 DNA is TGTGCCAGCAGCTTAGGAATCGGGAGCGAACCGCAAAATGAGCAGTTCTTC. Translated: CASSLGIGSEPQNEQFF.

V usage is TRBV11-2 and J usage is TRBJ2-1; 11 bases agree with TRBD2. CDR1 and CDR2 from the germline V gene are SGHAT and FQNNGV. The CDR3 covers 19 residues. V lost 1 base, J lost 4 bases, and 12 bases stayed unmatched. The CDR3 coding sequence is TGTGCCAGCAGCTTAGTGGGTCTAGCGGGAGGCCCACTTTACAATGAGCAGTTCTTC. Its protein product is CASSLVGLAGGPLYNEQFF.